This TCR beta chain was identified during a study of cytomegalovirus exposure and HLA in healthy donors. The study, taken as a whole, reports: Compared with the roughly 700-donor mean, an Asian-associated ancestry cluster reportedly had fewer N-insertions, according to a later analysis. In a later analysis, CMV-associated beta chains were mostly HLA-associated, it appeared. Cytomegalovirus status was reportedly diagnosed by the classifier with high sensitivity and specificity. According to an earlier analysis, most TCR beta V segments yielded productive rearrangements about 90% or about 30% of the time.

The J segment lost 2 bases and the V segment lost 5 bases, leaving 7 bases of the junction unmatched. The CDR3 consists of 15 residues. Germline V lookup: CDR1 SGHTA, CDR2 FQGTGA. To note about this clone: Antigen unknown.

PCR involved 60 Vbeta and 13 Jbeta primers. Measured with immunoSEQ multiplex PCR; TCRdb has only the in-frame clones, and not every one. The sample comprises about 130,000 clones, 15% to 20% of which are singletons, and approximately 2.6% rests with the top ten. The sequencing input was PBMCs. The sequence came from a female donor in good health and CMV-seropositive. The V call is TRBV7-3, the J call TRBJ2-7; 9 bases are shared with TRBD2. The CDR3 bases are TGTGCCAGCAGCCCCGGGACTAGCCGACCCTACGAGCAGTACTTC. Protein: CASSPGTSRPYEQYF.